The TCR beta chain under discussion was sequenced for a study of response to subunit inactivated influenza vaccine. Study-level findings and limits: Authors suggested few new T cells are recruited by each seasonal influenza vaccination.

TCRdb redid the calling of the RT-PCR reads with MiXCR, one entry per CDR3 protein. The sample contains about 780,000 distinct CDR3 sequences, 18% of which appear only once. Turning to this clonotype: Its antigen is undetermined.

The germline V gene encodes CDR1 SGHRS and CDR2 YFSETQ. V dropped 4 bases and J dropped 5 bases, with 15 bases sitting between them. This CDR3 has 14 residues. The chain uses TRBV5-1 and TRBJ2-5; a weak D match, TRBD2 (5 bases). The sequences come from PBMCs from blood, collected about 5 days after vaccination. This TCR was recovered from a middle-aged man who received an inactivated influenza vaccine. CDR3 loop: CASSPGDRLETQYF. CDR3 DNA: TGCGCCAGCAGCCCCGGGGATAGGCTGGAGACCCAGTACTTC.